This T cell receptor beta chain was profiled in a study of CXCR3-negative and CXCR3-positive naive CD8 T cells. Carrying UMI labels, the TRB cDNA libraries were prepared through 5' RACE. Using the 5' RACE reads, TCRdb records one entry per CDR3 protein without DNA. The sample table includes about 98,000 distinct CDR3 sequences. Approximately 300,000 cells per CD8+ T cell subset were flow-sorted in triplicate. Study conclusions and caveats: Against CXCR3-negative naive cells, CXCR3-positive naive cells showed more hydrophobic TRB CDR3s. Naive CXCR3-negative cells resembled naive CXCR3-positive cells in TRBV-TRBJ usage; memory cells differed.

Turning to this clonotype: Its antigen remains unknown.

The CDR3 totals 12 residues. Germline V lookup: CDR1 LNHDA, CDR2 SQIVND (reference sequence). The genes are TRBV19 and TRBJ2-1; TCRdb indicates TRBD1, and absent DNA this call remains unverified. The source material was naive CXCR3+ CD8+ T cells from blood. Subset denoted: CD45RO-CCR7+CD27+CD95- naive CD8+ T cells expressing CXCR3 (TNR3+). This clonotype was obtained from a human donor in good health. Some clones in this sample may be carry-over from other donors' samples. The CDR3 sequence: CASSIPLDKQFF.